The rows below give T cell receptor beta chains drawn from one sample of a study of blood T cells in healthy people across ages. Using its own MiXCR run on the 5' RACE reads, TCRdb lists one record per CDR3 protein. The data show roughly 720,000 distinct CDR3 sequences, 40% to 65% seen once. The sequenced material came from blood. Receptors originate from an elderly man in good health. The CDR3 runs from the conserved cysteine through the conserved F or W. D genes are given only for firm matches. Size values are once, few and many counts, or a class for expanded clones, and some rows have none.

CDR3 DNA: TGTGCCATCAGTGACCGGGAGGGAGAGACCCAGTACTTC; CDR3 protein: CAISDREGETQYF; V gene: TRBV10-3; D gene: TRBD2; J gene: TRBJ2-5; clone size: .
CDR3 DNA: TGTGCCAGCAGCGTAGTGGGACAGGCGGAGACCCAGTACTTC; CDR3 protein: CASSVVGQAETQYF; V gene: TRBV9; D gene: TRBD1; J gene: TRBJ2-5; clone size: few
CDR3 DNA: TGCGCCAGCGCCACAGCGACGGGAGGCGGGAATGAGCAGTTCTTC; CDR3 protein: CASATATGGGNEQFF; V gene: TRBV5-1; D gene: TRBD2; J gene: TRBJ2-1; clone size: .
CDR3 DNA: TGCAGTGCCCAGAGGGGGACGGGCGGTCAGCCCCAGCATTTT; CDR3 protein: CSAQRGTGGQPQHF; V gene: TRBV20-1; D gene: .; J gene: TRBJ1-5; clone size: few
CDR3 DNA: TGTGCCACCAGTGACAACGGACTAGTTGATACGCAGTATTTT; CDR3 protein: CATSDNGLVDTQYF; V gene: TRBV24-1; D gene: TRBD2; J gene: TRBJ2-3; clone size: .
CDR3 DNA: TGTGCCAGCAGTTTACAAGGACTAGCGGGCCCCGGGTGGTACGCGTATTTT; CDR3 protein: CASSLQGLAGPGWYAYF; V gene: TRBV12-3/TRBV12-4; D gene: TRBD2; J gene: TRBJ2-3; clone size: few
CDR3 DNA: TGTGCCAGCAGCGCTTACACAGCCTATGGCTACACCTTC; CDR3 protein: CASSAYTAYGYTF; V gene: TRBV5-5; D gene: .; J gene: TRBJ1-2; clone size: .
CDR3 DNA: TGCAGCGTTGACTACAGGGTAGGGGGCAGATACGCGTATTTT; CDR3 protein: CSVDYRVGGRYAYF; V gene: TRBV29-1; D gene: TRBD1; J gene: TRBJ2-3; clone size: .
CDR3 DNA: TGCAGCGTTGCGCGTCCGTTGAACACTGAAGCTTTCTTT; CDR3 protein: CSVARPLNTEAFF; V gene: TRBV29-1; D gene: .; J gene: TRBJ1-1; clone size: .
CDR3 DNA: TGCGCCAGCAACCAGGGGGGCCTCAGTAATGAGCAGTTCTTC; CDR3 protein: CASNQGGLSNEQFF; V gene: TRBV5-1; D gene: .; J gene: TRBJ2-1; clone size: .
CDR3 DNA: TGTGCCAGCAGCTTAGAGGCCAGGGGTTTGACTGAAGCTTTCTTT; CDR3 protein: CASSLEARGLTEAFF; V gene: TRBV7-2; D gene: .; J gene: TRBJ1-1; clone size: once
CDR3 DNA: TGCAGTGCTAGCGAAGACGCTTACAATGAGCAGTTCTTC; CDR3 protein: CSASEDAYNEQFF; V gene: TRBV20-1; D gene: .; J gene: TRBJ2-1; clone size: .
CDR3 DNA: TGCAGCGGCTGGACAGGGACAGAGACCCAGTACTTC; CDR3 protein: CSGWTGTETQYF; V gene: TRBV29-1; D gene: TRBD1; J gene: TRBJ2-5; clone size: many
CDR3 DNA: TGCGCCAGCAGTCCTGGGGAGATCACAGATACGCAGTATTTT; CDR3 protein: CASSPGEITDTQYF; V gene: TRBV5-1; D gene: .; J gene: TRBJ2-3; clone size: once
CDR3 DNA: TGTGCCAGCACCGACGGAGGCGGAGAAGGCTACGAGCAGTACTTC; CDR3 protein: CASTDGGGEGYEQYF; V gene: TRBV9; D gene: .; J gene: TRBJ2-7; clone size: once
CDR3 DNA: TGTGCCAGCAGAATCTCTGGGGGTAATGAGCAGTTCTTC; CDR3 protein: CASRISGGNEQFF; V gene: TRBV2; D gene: .; J gene: TRBJ2-1; clone size: .
CDR3 DNA: TGTGCCAGCAGCCCCGGGACAGCTTACCAAGAGACCCAGTACTTC; CDR3 protein: CASSPGTAYQETQYF; V gene: TRBV6-6; D gene: TRBD1; J gene: TRBJ2-5; clone size: .
CDR3 DNA: TGTACCAGCAGCGGACAGAAGTATGGCTACACCTTC; CDR3 protein: CTSSGQKYGYTF; V gene: TRBV28; D gene: .; J gene: TRBJ1-2; clone size: .
CDR3 DNA: TGTGCCAGCAGCAGAGCGGCGGGATATAGCAATCAGCCCCAGCATTTT; CDR3 protein: CASSRAAGYSNQPQHF; V gene: TRBV7-2; D gene: .; J gene: TRBJ1-5; clone size: .
CDR3 DNA: TGTGCCAGCAGCCCATCCTCGGGAGGCCGATACAATGAGCAGTTCTTC; CDR3 protein: CASSPSSGGRYNEQFF; V gene: TRBV7-9; D gene: TRBD2; J gene: TRBJ2-1; clone size: .
CDR3 DNA: TGTGCCAGCAGTGTTACTCCGGGACTAGCGGGAGGGCCAGGGAATGAGCAGTTCTTC; CDR3 protein: CASSVTPGLAGGPGNEQFF; V gene: TRBV3-1; D gene: TRBD2; J gene: TRBJ2-1; clone size: .
CDR3 DNA: TGTGCCAGCAGCTTATTTGGGGAGGGCAATCAGCCCCAGCATTTT; CDR3 protein: CASSLFGEGNQPQHF; V gene: TRBV7-9; D gene: .; J gene: TRBJ1-5; clone size: .
CDR3 DNA: TGTGCCAGCAGCAGGGAGGGGGCACAAAGGTACTTC; CDR3 protein: CASSREGAQRYF; V gene: TRBV21-1; D gene: .; J gene: TRBJ2-5; clone size: once
CDR3 DNA: TGCAGCGTTGTTGGTGCAGGGGTTACAGATACGCAGTATTTT; CDR3 protein: CSVVGAGVTDTQYF; V gene: TRBV29-1; D gene: .; J gene: TRBJ2-3; clone size: few
CDR3 DNA: TGTGCCAGCAGTGAACCGGTGGGGAGTCATCGCCAGCCCCAGCATTTT; CDR3 protein: CASSEPVGSHRQPQHF; V gene: TRBV6-1; D gene: .; J gene: TRBJ1-5; clone size: .
CDR3 DNA: TGTGCCAGCAACTCCGGGACAGGGAGCAATCAGCCCCAGCATTTT; CDR3 protein: CASNSGTGSNQPQHF; V gene: TRBV6-1; D gene: TRBD1; J gene: TRBJ1-5; clone size: .
CDR3 DNA: TGCAGCGTTGAGCAGGGGGTGGGGGGCTACACCTTC; CDR3 protein: CSVEQGVGGYTF; V gene: TRBV29-1; D gene: TRBD1; J gene: TRBJ1-2; clone size: .
CDR3 DNA: TGCGCCAGCAGCTCCCGACGGAGTATGAGGACTAGCGAGCAGTACTTC; CDR3 protein: CASSSRRSMRTSEQYF; V gene: TRBV5-1; D gene: TRBD2; J gene: TRBJ2-7; clone size: few
CDR3 DNA: TGCGCCAGCAGCCACCCTAGTCGGGGGGCGTTGGACGAGCAGTACTTC; CDR3 protein: CASSHPSRGALDEQYF; V gene: TRBV4-1; D gene: .; J gene: TRBJ2-7; clone size: few
CDR3 DNA: TGTGCCAGCAGTTCTGGACAGGGGTCTGTCGTGGAGAAGCAGTTCTTC; CDR3 protein: CASSSGQGSVVEKQFF; V gene: TRBV6-5; D gene: TRBD1; J gene: TRBJ2-1; clone size: few
CDR3 DNA: TGTGCCACCAGTGATCCACAGGCGAACACCGGGGAGCTGTTTTTT; CDR3 protein: CATSDPQANTGELFF; V gene: TRBV24-1; D gene: .; J gene: TRBJ2-2; clone size: few
CDR3 DNA: TGCAGTGCTAGGGTAACGGGAGGGCCCTCAGATACGCAGTATTTT; CDR3 protein: CSARVTGGPSDTQYF; V gene: TRBV20-1; D gene: TRBD2; J gene: TRBJ2-3; clone size: .
CDR3 DNA: TGTGCCAGCATGGGCACCCCGGAGCCCAATCAGCCCCAGCATTTT; CDR3 protein: CASMGTPEPNQPQHF; V gene: TRBV6-1; D gene: .; J gene: TRBJ1-5; clone size: .
CDR3 DNA: TGTGCCAGCAGCCCGAAGGACAGATACGCGTATTTT; CDR3 protein: CASSPKDRYAYF; V gene: TRBV13; D gene: .; J gene: TRBJ2-3; clone size: few
CDR3 DNA: TGTGCCAGCAGTTATGGCATAGTGGGGTCCAGCTCCTACAATGAGCAGTTCTTC; CDR3 protein: CASSYGIVGSSSYNEQFF; V gene: TRBV6-5; D gene: .; J gene: TRBJ2-1; clone size: .
CDR3 DNA: TGCGCCAGCAGCCGGGGCCCTGAAAAAGAGACCCAGTACTTC; CDR3 protein: CASSRGPEKETQYF; V gene: TRBV5-1; D gene: .; J gene: TRBJ2-5; clone size: .
CDR3 DNA: TGTGCCAGCAGCCGGAGCGGGAGAGATGCCGCGAACACCGGGGAGCTGTTTTTT; CDR3 protein: CASSRSGRDAANTGELFF; V gene: TRBV7-3; D gene: TRBD2; J gene: TRBJ2-2; clone size: .